What follows are 6 T cell receptor beta chains derived from one specimen sequenced in a study of T cell responses to AZD1222 COVID-19 vaccine. Profiling relied on immunoSEQ multiplex PCR, and the TCRdb table lists in-frame clones only, not all of them. The sample contains approximately 190,000 clones, roughly 92% of which appear only once. Sequencing used peripheral blood, obtained on day 0 of AZD1222 vaccination. The receptors here all came from an adult in good health.

This clone was observed a single time. The chain has TRBV5-1 and TRBJ2-5; possible D gene TRBD2, 6 bases. Germline lookup yields CDR1 SGHRS and CDR2 YFSETQ. Trimming shortened V by 2 bases and J by 1 base, and 15 bases separated the two germline ends. The CDR3 has 16 amino acids. CDR3 bases: TGCGCCAGCAGCTTCGGGGCAGGGAGGTCCCAAGAGACCCAGTACTTC. It translates to CASSFGAGRSQETQYF.

This clone came up once. CDR3 coding DNA: TGTGCCAGCAGCTCACAGGGGGCTTCTGCCGGGGAGCTGTTTTTT. This gives the protein CASSSQGASAGELFF. The rearrangement links TRBV9 to TRBJ2-2, with 9 bases matching TRBD1. Losses at the gene ends were 4 bases for V and 6 bases for J; bases not matched to a gene: 7. There are 15 residues in the CDR3. Germline V CDR1 and CDR2: SGDLS, YYNGEE. Based on the CDR3 plus reference TRBV9 and TRBJ2-2, the full variable domain is DSGVTQTPKHLITATGQRVTLRCSPRSGDLSVYWYQQSLDQGLQFLIQYYNGEERAKGNILERFSAQQFPDLHSELNLSSLELGDSALYFCASSSQGASAGELFFGEGSRLTVL.

This chain links TRBV30 with TRBJ1-6, with a weak D call TRBD1 (6 bases). The CDR3 runs to 19 residues. Per germline, CDR1 GTSNPN and CDR2 SVGIG (reference sequence). Between the trimmed V and J ends, which lost 4 bases and 1 base, there was a span of 23 bases. The CDR3 here is CAWTEGQRLINSYNSPLHF. CDR3 in DNA: TGTGCCTGGACCGAAGGACAGAGATTGATAAATTCCTATAATTCACCCCTCCACTTT.

This clone appeared a single time. The gene calls are TRBV24-1 and TRBJ2-1; 9 nucleotides agree with TRBD1. Germline V lookup: CDR1 KGHDR, CDR2 SFDVKD. The CDR3 totals 15 residues. V was pared by 4 bases and J by 4 bases, with 4 bases of the junction left unmatched. The CDR3 here is CATSEGTGLYNEQFF. The CDR3 nucleotides are TGTGCCACCAGTGAAGGGACAGGGCTATACAATGAGCAGTTCTTC.

The chain has TRBV19 and TRBJ1-3; D unclear. The CDR3 extends over 12 amino acids. Germline V gene lookup returns CDR1 LNHDA and CDR2 SQIVND (reference sequence). Trimming removed 5 bases from V and 4 bases from J, with 6 bases in between. Here the CDR3 reads CASSPGGNTIYF. The CDR3 DNA sequence: TGTGCCAGTAGTCCCGGAGGAAACACCATATATTTT.

This chain links TRBV12-3 or TRBV12-4 with TRBJ1-1; the match to TRBD1 covers 7 bases. With 6 bases clipped from V and 4 bases from J, the junction kept 5 bases outside the gene matches. This CDR3 comprises 13 residues. CDR3 in amino acids: CASSPQGFTEAFF. The CDR3 coding sequence is TGTGCCAGCAGCCCACAGGGGTTCACTGAAGCTTTCTTT.